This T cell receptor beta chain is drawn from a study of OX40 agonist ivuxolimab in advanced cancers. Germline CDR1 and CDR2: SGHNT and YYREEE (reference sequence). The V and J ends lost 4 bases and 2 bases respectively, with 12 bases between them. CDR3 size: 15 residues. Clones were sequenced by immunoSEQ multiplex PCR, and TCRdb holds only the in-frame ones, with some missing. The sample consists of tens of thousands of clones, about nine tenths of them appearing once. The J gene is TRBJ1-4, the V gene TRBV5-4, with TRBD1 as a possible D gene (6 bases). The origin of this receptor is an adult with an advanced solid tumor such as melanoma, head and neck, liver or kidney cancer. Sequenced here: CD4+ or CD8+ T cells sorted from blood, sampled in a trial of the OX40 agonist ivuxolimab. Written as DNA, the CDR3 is TGTGCCAGCAGCCCGGGGGGGGGCACTAATGAAAAACTGTTTTTT. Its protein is CASSPGGGTNEKLFF.